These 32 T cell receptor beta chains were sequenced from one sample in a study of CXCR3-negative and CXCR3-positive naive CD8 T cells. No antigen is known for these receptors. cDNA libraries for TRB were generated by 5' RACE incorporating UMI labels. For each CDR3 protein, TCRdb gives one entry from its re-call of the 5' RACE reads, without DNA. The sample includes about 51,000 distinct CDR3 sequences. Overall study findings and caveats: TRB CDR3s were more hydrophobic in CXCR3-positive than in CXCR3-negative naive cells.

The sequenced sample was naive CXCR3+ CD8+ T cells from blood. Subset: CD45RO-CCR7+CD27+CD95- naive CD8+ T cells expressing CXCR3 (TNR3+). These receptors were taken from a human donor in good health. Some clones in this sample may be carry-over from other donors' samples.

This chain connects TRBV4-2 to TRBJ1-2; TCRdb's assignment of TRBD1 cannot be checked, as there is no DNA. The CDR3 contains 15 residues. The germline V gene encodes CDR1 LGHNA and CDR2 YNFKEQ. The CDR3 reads CASSQDVPGDCGYTF.

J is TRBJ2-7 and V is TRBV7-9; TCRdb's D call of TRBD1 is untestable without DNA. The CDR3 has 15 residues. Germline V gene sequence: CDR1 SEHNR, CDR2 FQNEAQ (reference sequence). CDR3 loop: CASSSSTGGRDEQYF.

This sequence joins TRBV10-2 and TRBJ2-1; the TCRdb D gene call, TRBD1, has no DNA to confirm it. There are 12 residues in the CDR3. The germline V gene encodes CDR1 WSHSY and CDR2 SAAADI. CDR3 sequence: CASSVGGYEQFF.

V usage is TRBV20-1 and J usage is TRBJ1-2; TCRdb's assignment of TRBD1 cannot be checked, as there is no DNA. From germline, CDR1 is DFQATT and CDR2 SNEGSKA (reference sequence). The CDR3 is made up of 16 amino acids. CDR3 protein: CSARDPTNAGNYGYTF.

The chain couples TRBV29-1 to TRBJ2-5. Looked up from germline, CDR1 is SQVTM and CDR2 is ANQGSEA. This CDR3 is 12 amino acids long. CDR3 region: CSVVRDQETQYF.

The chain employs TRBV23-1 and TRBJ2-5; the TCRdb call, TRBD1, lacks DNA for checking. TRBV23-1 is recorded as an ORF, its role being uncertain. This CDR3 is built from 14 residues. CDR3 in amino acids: CASIPGQGVETQYF.

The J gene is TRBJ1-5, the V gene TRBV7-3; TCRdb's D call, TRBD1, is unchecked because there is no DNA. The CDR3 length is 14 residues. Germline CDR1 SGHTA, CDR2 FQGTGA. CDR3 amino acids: CASSLNPGDQPQHF.

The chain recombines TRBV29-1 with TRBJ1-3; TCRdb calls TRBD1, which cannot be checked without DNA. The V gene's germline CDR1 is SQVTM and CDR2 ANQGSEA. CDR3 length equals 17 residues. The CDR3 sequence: CSVGTENYSYSGNTIYF.

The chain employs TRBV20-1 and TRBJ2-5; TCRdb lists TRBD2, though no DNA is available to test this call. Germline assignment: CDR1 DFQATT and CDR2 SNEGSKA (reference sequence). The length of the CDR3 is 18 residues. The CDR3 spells CSARDRYLAGGQAETQYF.

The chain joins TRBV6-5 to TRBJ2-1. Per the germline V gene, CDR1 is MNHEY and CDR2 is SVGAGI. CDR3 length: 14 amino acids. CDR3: CASSYNLGYNEQFF.

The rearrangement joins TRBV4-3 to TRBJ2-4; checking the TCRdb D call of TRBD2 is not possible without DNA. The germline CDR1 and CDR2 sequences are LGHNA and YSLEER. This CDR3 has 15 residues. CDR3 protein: CASSQHLGLAGPQYF.

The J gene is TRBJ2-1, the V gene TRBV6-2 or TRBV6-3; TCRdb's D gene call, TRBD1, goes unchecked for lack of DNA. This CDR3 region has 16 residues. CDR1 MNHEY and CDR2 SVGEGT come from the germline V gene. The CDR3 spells CASSFYGTGVYNDQFF.

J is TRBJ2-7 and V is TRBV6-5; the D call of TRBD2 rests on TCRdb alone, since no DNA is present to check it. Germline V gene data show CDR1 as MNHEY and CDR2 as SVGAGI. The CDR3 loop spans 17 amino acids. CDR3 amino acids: CASSYQPYGQGLYEQYF.

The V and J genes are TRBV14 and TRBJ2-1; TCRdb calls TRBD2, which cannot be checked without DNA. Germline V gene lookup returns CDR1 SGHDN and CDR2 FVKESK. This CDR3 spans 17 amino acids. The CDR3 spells CASSQMRGFVSYNEQFF.

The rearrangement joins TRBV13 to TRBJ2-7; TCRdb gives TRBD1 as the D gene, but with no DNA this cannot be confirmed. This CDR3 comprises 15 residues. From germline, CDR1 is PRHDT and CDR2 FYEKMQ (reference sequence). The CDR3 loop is CASSSGGTGAYEQYF.

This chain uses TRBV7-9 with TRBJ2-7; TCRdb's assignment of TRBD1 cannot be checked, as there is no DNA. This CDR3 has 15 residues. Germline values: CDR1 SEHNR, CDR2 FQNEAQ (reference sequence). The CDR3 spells CASSSPGTGGYEQYF.

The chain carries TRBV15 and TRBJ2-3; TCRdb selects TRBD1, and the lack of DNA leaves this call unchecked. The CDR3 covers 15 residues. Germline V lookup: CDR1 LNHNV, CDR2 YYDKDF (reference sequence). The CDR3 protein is CATSEGDRGVDTQYF.

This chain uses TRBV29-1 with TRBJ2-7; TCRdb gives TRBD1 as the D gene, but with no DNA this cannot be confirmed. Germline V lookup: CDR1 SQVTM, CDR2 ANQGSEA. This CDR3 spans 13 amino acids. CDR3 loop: CSVSGTDSYEQYF.

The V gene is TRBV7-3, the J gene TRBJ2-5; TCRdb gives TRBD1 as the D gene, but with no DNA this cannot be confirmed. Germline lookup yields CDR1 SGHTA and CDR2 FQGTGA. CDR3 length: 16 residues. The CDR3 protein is CASSLLAGATQETQYF.

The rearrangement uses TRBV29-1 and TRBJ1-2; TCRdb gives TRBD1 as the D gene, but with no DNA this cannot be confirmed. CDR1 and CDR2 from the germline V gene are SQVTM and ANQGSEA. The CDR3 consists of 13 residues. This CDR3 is CSVPGILNYGYTF.

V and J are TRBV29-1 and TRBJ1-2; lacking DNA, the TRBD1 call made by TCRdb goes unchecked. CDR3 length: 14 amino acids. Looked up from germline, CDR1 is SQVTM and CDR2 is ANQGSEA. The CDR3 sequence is CSVVPPGHHYGYTF. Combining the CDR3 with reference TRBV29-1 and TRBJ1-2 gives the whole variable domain SAVISQKPSRDICQRGTSLTIQCQVDSQVTMMFWYRQQPGQSLTLIATANQGSEATYESGFVIDKFPISRPNLTFSTLTVSNMSPEDSSIYLCSVVPPGHHYGYTFGSGTRLTVV.

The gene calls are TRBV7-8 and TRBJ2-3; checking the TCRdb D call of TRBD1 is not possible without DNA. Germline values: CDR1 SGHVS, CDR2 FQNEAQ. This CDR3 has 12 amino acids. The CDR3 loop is CASSLIGGPQYF.

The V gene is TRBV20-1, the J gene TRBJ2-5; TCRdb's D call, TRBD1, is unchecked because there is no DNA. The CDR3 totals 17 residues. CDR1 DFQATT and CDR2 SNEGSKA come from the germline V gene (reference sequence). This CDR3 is CSARDLRPEQAQETQYF.

The CDR3: CSVEDGGGTYEQYF. The chain recombines TRBV29-1 with TRBJ2-7; the D gene TCRdb calls, TRBD2, cannot be checked with no DNA. The CDR3 runs to 14 residues. Germline V gives CDR1 SQVTM, CDR2 ANQGSEA.

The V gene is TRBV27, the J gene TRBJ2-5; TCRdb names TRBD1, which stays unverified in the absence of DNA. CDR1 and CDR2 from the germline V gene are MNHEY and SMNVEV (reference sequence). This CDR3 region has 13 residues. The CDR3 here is CASSLDRGETQYF.

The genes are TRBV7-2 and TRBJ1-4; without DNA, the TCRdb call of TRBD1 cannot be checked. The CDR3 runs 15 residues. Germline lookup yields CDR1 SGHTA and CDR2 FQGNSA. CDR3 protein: CASRPRTGAFEKLFF.

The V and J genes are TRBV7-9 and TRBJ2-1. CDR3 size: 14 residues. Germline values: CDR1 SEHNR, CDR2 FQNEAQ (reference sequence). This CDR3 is CASSLGEIYNEQFF.

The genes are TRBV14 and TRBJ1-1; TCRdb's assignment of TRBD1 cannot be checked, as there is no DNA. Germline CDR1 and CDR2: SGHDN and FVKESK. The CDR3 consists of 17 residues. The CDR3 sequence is CASSQNRGRGGNTEAFF.

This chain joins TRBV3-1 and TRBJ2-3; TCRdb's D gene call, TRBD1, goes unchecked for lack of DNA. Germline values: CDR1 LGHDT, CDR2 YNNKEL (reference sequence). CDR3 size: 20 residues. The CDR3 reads CASSQGRQGAGWASTDTQYF.

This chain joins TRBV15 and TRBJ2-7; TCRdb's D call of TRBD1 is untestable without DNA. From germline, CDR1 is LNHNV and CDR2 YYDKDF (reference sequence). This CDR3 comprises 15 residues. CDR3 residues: CATSSGTGGSYEQYF.

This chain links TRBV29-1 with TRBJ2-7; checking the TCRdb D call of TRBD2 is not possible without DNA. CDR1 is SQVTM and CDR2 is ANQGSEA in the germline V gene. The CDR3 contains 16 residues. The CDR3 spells CSVEGYGSGGAYEQYF.

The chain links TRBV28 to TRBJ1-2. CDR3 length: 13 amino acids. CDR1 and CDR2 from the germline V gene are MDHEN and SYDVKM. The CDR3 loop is CASSFLLVAGYTF.